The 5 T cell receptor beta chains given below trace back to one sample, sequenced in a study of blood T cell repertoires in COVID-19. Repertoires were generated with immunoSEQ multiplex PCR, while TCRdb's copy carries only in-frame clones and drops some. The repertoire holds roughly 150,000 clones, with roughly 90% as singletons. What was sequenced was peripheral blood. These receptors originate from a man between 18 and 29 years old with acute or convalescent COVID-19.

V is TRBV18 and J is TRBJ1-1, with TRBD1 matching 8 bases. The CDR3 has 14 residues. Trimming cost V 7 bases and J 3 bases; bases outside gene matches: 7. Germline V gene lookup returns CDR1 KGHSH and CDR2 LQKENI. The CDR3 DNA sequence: TGTGCCAGCTGCCCAGGGGGCCCGGACACTGAAGCTTTCTTT. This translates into CASCPGGPDTEAFF.

This CDR3 reads CASSLYAPGLSYEQYF. The CDR3 nucleotides read TGTGCCAGTAGTCTCTATGCGCCGGGACTCTCCTACGAGCAGTACTTC. V usage is TRBV19 and J usage is TRBJ2-7; maybe TRBD2 (6 bases). The germline gives CDR1 LNHDA, CDR2 SQIVND (reference sequence). The CDR3 is 16 amino acids. Trimming stripped 5 bases from V and 0 bases from J, with 17 bases between. Supplemented by reference TRBV19 and TRBJ2-7, the full variable domain reads DGGITQSPKYLFRKEGQNVTLSCEQNLNHDAMYWYRQDPGQGLRLIYYSQIVNDFQKGDIAEGYSVSREKKESFPLTVTSAQKNPTAFYLCASSLYAPGLSYEQYFGPGTRLTVT.

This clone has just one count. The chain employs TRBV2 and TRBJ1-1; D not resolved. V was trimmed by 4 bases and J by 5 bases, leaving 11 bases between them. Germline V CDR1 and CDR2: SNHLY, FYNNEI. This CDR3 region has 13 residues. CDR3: CASSGHLGTEAFF. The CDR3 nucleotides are TGTGCCAGCAGTGGACACCTCGGAACTGAAGCTTTCTTT.

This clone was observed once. The CDR3 protein is CATRRNANYGYTF. The CDR3, as DNA: TGCGCCACCCGGAGGAACGCTAACTATGGCTACACCTTC. The chain uses TRBV10-1 and TRBJ1-2; no firm D call. Per the germline V gene, CDR1 is WNHNN and CDR2 is SYGVQD (reference sequence). The V end lost 10 bases, the J end lost 0 bases, and 12 bases lay between the germline ends. The CDR3 extends over 13 amino acids.

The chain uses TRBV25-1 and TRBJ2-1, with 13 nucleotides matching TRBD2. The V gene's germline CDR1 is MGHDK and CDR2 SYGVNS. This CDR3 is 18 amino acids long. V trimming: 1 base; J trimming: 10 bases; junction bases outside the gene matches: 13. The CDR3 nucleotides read TGTGCCAGCAGTGAATCCTCCCTAGCCGGGACTAGCGGGAAGGAGCAGTTCTTC. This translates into CASSESSLAGTSGKEQFF.